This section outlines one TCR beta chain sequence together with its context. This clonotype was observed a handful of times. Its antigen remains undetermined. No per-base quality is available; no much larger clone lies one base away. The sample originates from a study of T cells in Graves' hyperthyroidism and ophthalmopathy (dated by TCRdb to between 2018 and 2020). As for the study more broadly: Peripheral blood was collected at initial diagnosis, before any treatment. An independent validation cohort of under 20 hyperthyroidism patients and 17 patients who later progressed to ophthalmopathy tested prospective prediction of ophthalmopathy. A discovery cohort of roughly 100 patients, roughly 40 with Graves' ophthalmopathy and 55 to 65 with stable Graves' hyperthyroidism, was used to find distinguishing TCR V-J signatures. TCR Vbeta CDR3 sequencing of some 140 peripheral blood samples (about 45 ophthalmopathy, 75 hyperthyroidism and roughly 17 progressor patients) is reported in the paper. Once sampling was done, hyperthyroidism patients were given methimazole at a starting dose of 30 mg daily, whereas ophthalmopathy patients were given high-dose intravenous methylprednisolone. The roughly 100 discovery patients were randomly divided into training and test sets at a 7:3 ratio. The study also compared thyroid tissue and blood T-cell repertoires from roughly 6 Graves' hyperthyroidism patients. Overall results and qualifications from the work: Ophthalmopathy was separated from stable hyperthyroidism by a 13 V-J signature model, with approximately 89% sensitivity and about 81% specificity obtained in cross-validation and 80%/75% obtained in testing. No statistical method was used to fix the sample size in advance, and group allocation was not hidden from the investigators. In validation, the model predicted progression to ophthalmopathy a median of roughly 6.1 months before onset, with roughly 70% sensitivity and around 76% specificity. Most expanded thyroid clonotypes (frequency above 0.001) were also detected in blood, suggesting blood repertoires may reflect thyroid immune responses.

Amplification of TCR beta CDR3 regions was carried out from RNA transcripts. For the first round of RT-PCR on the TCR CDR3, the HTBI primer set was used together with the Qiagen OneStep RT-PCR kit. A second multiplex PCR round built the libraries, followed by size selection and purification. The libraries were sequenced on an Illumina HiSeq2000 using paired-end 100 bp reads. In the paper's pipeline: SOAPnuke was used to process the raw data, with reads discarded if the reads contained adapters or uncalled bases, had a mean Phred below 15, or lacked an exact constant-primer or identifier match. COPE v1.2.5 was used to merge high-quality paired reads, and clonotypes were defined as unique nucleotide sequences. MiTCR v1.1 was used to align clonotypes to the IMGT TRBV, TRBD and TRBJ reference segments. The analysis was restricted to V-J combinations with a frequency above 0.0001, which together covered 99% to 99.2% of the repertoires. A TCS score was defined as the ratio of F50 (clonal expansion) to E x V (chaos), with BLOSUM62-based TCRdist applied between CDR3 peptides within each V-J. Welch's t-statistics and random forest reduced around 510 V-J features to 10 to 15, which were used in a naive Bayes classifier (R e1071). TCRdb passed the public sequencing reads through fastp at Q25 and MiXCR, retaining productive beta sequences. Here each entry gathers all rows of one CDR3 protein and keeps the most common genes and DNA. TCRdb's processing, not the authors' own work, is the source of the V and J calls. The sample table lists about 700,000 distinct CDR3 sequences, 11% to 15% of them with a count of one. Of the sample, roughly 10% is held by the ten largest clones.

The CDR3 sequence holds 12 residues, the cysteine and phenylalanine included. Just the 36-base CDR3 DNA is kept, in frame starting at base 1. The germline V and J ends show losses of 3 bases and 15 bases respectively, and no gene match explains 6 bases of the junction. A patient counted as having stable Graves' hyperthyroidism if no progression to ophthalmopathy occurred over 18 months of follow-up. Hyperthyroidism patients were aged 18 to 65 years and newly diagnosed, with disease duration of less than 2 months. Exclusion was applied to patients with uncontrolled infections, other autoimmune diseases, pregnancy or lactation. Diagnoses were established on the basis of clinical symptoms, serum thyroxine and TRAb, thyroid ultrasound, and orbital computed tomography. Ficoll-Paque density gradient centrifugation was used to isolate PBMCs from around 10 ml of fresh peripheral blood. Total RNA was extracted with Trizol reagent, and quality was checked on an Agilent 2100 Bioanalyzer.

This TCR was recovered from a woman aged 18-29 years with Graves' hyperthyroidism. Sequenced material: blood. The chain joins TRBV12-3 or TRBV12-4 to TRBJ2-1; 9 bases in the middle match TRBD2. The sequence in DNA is TGTGCCAGCAGTTTGAAGCGGGAGGAAAGGTTCTTC. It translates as CASSLKREERFF.